This note documents a single TCR beta chain sequence. These data belong to a study of sequential checkpoint blockade in melanoma. Regarding treatment: randomized to nivolumab then ipilimumab (arm A) or the reverse (arm B). The ends were cut back, 0 bases at V and 4 bases at J, with 16 bases in the middle. There are 17 residues in the CDR3. CDR1 is SGDLS and CDR2 is YYNGEE in the germline V gene. This table comes from immunoSEQ multiplex PCR, and its TCRdb copy is limited to in-frame clones, with some not included. The sample shows tens of thousands of clones, 75% to 90% of them seen only once. This receptor was obtained from a human donor with melanoma. The chain joins TRBV9 to TRBJ1-4; D is unresolved. The sequences come from CD8+ T cells sorted from blood (inferred from file names), collected from a patient given nivolumab and ipilimumab in sequence. For the CDR3, the DNA is TGTGCCAGCAGCGTAGCGGTGACATCCGGCCTTAATGAAAAACTGTTTTTT. This sequence encodes CASSVAVTSGLNEKLFF.